The sequence of this TCR beta chain was determined in a study of blood T cell repertoires in COVID-19. Study overall: T cells, B-cell-depleted T cells, or PBMCs supplied cDNA or gDNA.

Study processing details: Counts of nucleated cells, estimated from reference gene primer amplification, were obtained. This table comes from immunoSEQ multiplex PCR, and its TCRdb copy is limited to in-frame clones, with some not included. For V, J and clone size, that table is used; D and trimming come from the DNA. The table has some 160,000 clones, 85% to 90% seen once; the top ten hold around 2%. Trimming stripped 0 bases from V and 2 bases from J, with 20 bases between. The germline CDR1 and CDR2 sequences are SGDLS and YYNGEE. The CDR3 is 18 residues long. The rearrangement links TRBV9 to TRBJ1-2; perhaps TRBD1 as D (5 bases). The clonotype originates from a man aged 45-60 years who had recovered from COVID-19. Sequenced input: peripheral blood. CDR3 region: CASSVAGGAQRSNYGYTF. The CDR3 DNA reads TGTGCCAGCAGCGTAGCTGGAGGGGCGCAGAGGTCCAACTATGGCTACACCTTC.